Listed below are T cell receptor beta chains from one sample, sequenced in a study of OX40 agonist ivuxolimab in advanced cancers. TCRdb keeps only in-frame clones here, not all; method: immunoSEQ multiplex PCR. Of 10,000 to 15,000 clones listed, around 69% are singletons. The sample here was CD4+ or CD8+ T cells sorted from blood, taken in a trial of the OX40 agonist ivuxolimab. These receptors all come from an adult with an advanced solid tumor such as melanoma, head and neck, liver or kidney cancer. Both conserved end residues are part of each CDR3. The D gene is left open where the match is weak. Only some rows state a clone size, as once, few, many or a class for expanded clones.

size	V	J	D	DNA	CDR3
once	TRBV5-8	TRBJ2-5	-	TGTGCCAGCAGCTTTGGTCTCGGGGGGACCCAGTACTTC	CASSFGLGGTQYF
-	TRBV27	TRBJ2-1	-	TGTGCCAGCAGTTTATCTTGGGGGGCGGATGAGCAGTTCTTC	CASSLSWGADEQFF
-	TRBV6-5	TRBJ1-1	-	TGTGCCAGCAGTGATTGGGAATACACTGAAGCTTTCTTT	CASSDWEYTEAFF
-	TRBV7-3	TRBJ1-1	-	TGTGCCAGCAGCTCCGACCCGAACACTGAAGCTTTCTTT	CASSSDPNTEAFF
-	TRBV4-1	TRBJ2-5	-	TGCGCCAGCAGCTCAGCTAGCCTTCAAGAGACCCAGTACTTC	CASSSASLQETQYF
-	TRBV9	TRBJ2-1	-	TGTGCCAGCAGCGTAGAGGGCGGTAATGAGCAGTTCTTC	CASSVEGGNEQFF
-	TRBV6-6	TRBJ2-3	-	TGTGCCGGGGGGTTCTCCCCAGATACGCAGTATTTT	CAGGFSPDTQYF
-	TRBV7-9	TRBJ2-7	-	TGTGCCAGCAGCCCCGGAGGGGTCCACGAGCAGTACTTC	CASSPGGVHEQYF
few	TRBV7-9	TRBJ2-7	-	TGTGCCAGCAGGGCCGGGGAGTACTACGAGCAGTACTTC	CASRAGEYYEQYF
-	TRBV6-4	TRBJ2-1	-	TGTGCCAGCAGTCACACCGCCCTGGAGGCGAATGAGCAGTTCTTC	CASSHTALEANEQFF
few	TRBV5-4	TRBJ2-3	-	TGTGCCAGCAGACCCGGCAGGGAGTGGGCAGATACGCAGTATTTT	CASRPGREWADTQYF
-	TRBV7-6	TRBJ2-1	TRBD2	TGTGCCAGCAGCTTAGGGGTAGCGGGCTACAATGAGCAGTTCTTC	CASSLGVAGYNEQFF
-	TRBV19	TRBJ1-5	-	TGTGCCAGTGCCGGTCGGGGCGCGGGTAATCAGCCCCAGCATTTT	CASAGRGAGNQPQHF
-	TRBV2	TRBJ2-3	TRBD1	TGTGCCAGCAGCGCCGGACAGGGGGCAGATACGCAGTATTTT	CASSAGQGADTQYF
-	TRBV7-9	TRBJ2-7	-	TGTGCCAGCAGCTTAGAGGTAGGGCAGTCCTACGAGCAGTACTTC	CASSLEVGQSYEQYF
-	TRBV7-2	TRBJ2-2	TRBD1	TGTGCCAGCAGCTTCAGGGGGCGCGGGACCGGGGAGCTGTTTTTT	CASSFRGRGTGELFF
-	TRBV7-8	TRBJ2-3	-	TGTGCCAGCAGCCCCCTGGGCAGGGCAGATACGCAGTATTTT	CASSPLGRADTQYF
-	TRBV19	TRBJ1-1	-	TGTGCCAGTAGCAGGGGCGGGGGTACTGAAGCTTTCTTT	CASSRGGGTEAFF
once	TRBV7-3	TRBJ2-1	-	TGTGCCAGCAGCTCAACTAACCACAATGAGCAGTTCTTC	CASSSTNHNEQFF
-	TRBV4-1	TRBJ2-1	-	TGCGCCAGCAGCCAAGAGTCTTCGAATGGGAACAATGAGCAGTTCTTC	CASSQESSNGNNEQFF
few	TRBV5-6	TRBJ1-5	TRBD1	TGTGCCAGCAGCTTGGGCCGGCAGGGGGATCAGCCCCAGCATTTT	CASSLGRQGDQPQHF
-	TRBV7-9	TRBJ2-1	TRBD2	TGTGCCAGCACACCGCGTGGGACTAGCGGGATCAATGAGCAGTTCTTC	CASTPRGTSGINEQFF
-	TRBV19	TRBJ1-1	-	TGTGCCAGTAGTATTGGCCAAATGAACACTGAAGCTTTCTTT	CASSIGQMNTEAFF
-	TRBV30	TRBJ2-7	TRBD1	TGTGCCTGGAGTATCTCCGGACAGGGCTGGGAGCAGTACTTC	CAWSISGQGWEQYF
-	TRBV7-9	TRBJ2-7	-	TGTGCCAGCAGAACAGGGAGCTCCTACGAGCAGTACTTC	CASRTGSSYEQYF
few	TRBV10-3	TRBJ2-3	TRBD1	TGTGCCATCAGGGGCGGGACAGGGGGCGCAGATACGCAGTATTTT	CAIRGGTGGADTQYF
-	TRBV19	TRBJ2-1	-	TGTGCCAGTAGTATTTCGGAGTGGGGATCCTACAATGAGCAGTTCTTC	CASSISEWGSYNEQFF
-	TRBV27	TRBJ2-2	-	TGTGCCAGCAGTAAACTAACCGGGGAGCTGTTTTTT	CASSKLTGELFF
-	TRBV5-8	TRBJ2-5	TRBD2	TGTGCCAGCAGCTACGAGACTAGCGGGAGAGGAGAGACCCAGTACTTC	CASSYETSGRGETQYF
-	TRBV18	TRBJ2-7	TRBD1	TGTGCCAGCTCACCATACGGACAGGGCCACTACGAGCAGTACTTC	CASSPYGQGHYEQYF
-	TRBV5-8	TRBJ2-7	-	TGTGCCAGCAGCACCGACACGGGCTACGAGCAGTACTTC	CASSTDTGYEQYF
-	TRBV6-1	TRBJ2-1	TRBD2	TGTGCCAGCAGTGGACAGTATGCGGGAGCGTACAATGAGCAGTTCTTC	CASSGQYAGAYNEQFF
-	TRBV7-9	TRBJ2-7	-	TGTGCCAGCAGCTTAGACATATATGACCCCTACGAGCAGTACTTC	CASSLDIYDPYEQYF
once	TRBV18	TRBJ1-2	TRBD1	TGTGCCAGCTCACCACCGGTAACAGGGGGCGGCTATGGCTACACCTTC	CASSPPVTGGGYGYTF
-	TRBV27	TRBJ1-6	-	TGTGCCAGCAGTTACCAAGGGGGGGAGGTTTCACCCCTCCACTTT	CASSYQGGEVSPLHF
-	TRBV10-3	TRBJ2-7	TRBD2	TGTGCCATCAGTGAAGAGAAAGCGGGAGGGGCTTACGAGCAGTACTTC	CAISEEKAGGAYEQYF
-	TRBV28	TRBJ1-6	-	TGTGCCAGCAGCACGGAGATTCCGAGCTCCTATAATTCACCCCTCCACTTT	CASSTEIPSSYNSPLHF
-	TRBV6-1	TRBJ2-5	-	TGTGCCAGCAGTGAAAGCCGTTCTGGAGAGACCCAGTACTTC	CASSESRSGETQYF
-	TRBV4-2	TRBJ1-2	-	TGTGCCAGCAGCCAAGGCCCCATCGGGAGCTATGGCTACACCTTC	CASSQGPIGSYGYTF
few	TRBV18	TRBJ2-7	-	TGTGCCAGCTCACCAGAAGCGGGCCCCTACGAGCAGTACTTC	CASSPEAGPYEQYF
once	TRBV6-5	TRBJ2-7	-	TGTGCCAGCAGTATAAGACCCTTCTACGAGCAGTACTTC	CASSIRPFYEQYF
-	TRBV6-5	TRBJ1-1	-	TGTGCCAGCAGTTACATTAAGGGATCTGAAGCTTTCTTT	CASSYIKGSEAFF
-	TRBV7-2	TRBJ2-1	TRBD2	TGTGCCAGCAGCCTTACTAGCGGGAGAATGAATGAGCAGTTCTTC	CASSLTSGRMNEQFF
-	TRBV2	TRBJ2-7	TRBD2	TGTGCCAGCAGAGAAACTAGCGGGCTAACCTACGAGCAGTACTTC	CASRETSGLTYEQYF
medium-sized	TRBV7-9	TRBJ2-2	-	TGTGCCAGCAGCTTAGGTACCGGGGAGCTGTTTTTT	CASSLGTGELFF
-	TRBV5-4	TRBJ1-1	-	TGTGCCAGCAGCCAGGGGAACACTGAAGCTTTCTTT	CASSQGNTEAFF
few	TRBV15	TRBJ1-4	TRBD1	TGTGCCACCAGCAGGCGACAGGGTACTAATGAAAAACTGTTTTTT	CATSRRQGTNEKLFF
-	TRBV7-9	TRBJ2-3	TRBD1	TGTGCCAGCAGCTCACCCGGGACAGGAGGCACAGATACGCAGTATTTT	CASSSPGTGGTDTQYF
-	TRBV6-1	TRBJ1-3	-	TGTGCCAGCAGTGACTGGCCGCCGGGGAACACCATATATTTT	CASSDWPPGNTIYF
-	TRBV28	TRBJ2-4	-	TGTGCCAGCAGTCCATTAAGGGTAGGGATTCAGTACTTC	CASSPLRVGIQYF
few	TRBV11-2	TRBJ2-1	TRBD2	TGTGCCAGCAGCTTAACTAGCGTTGAGCAGTTCTTC	CASSLTSVEQFF
-	TRBV14	TRBJ2-7	-	TGTGCCAGCAGCCAAGTGTCTTTTGGCTACGAGCAGTACTTC	CASSQVSFGYEQYF
-	TRBV2	TRBJ2-7	-	TGTGCCAGCAGGGAGGGAGAGGGCCCCTACGAGCAGTACTTC	CASREGEGPYEQYF
-	TRBV4-1	TRBJ2-7	TRBD1	TGCGCCAGCAGCCAGCCGGGACAGGGGTTCGACGAGCAGTACTTC	CASSQPGQGFDEQYF
-	TRBV5-5	TRBJ2-7	-	TGTGCCAGCAGCTTGGGGCCGACTAGGGGGTATCGCTACGAGCAGTACTTC	CASSLGPTRGYRYEQYF
-	TRBV2	TRBJ2-2	-	TGTGCCAGCGACGCCAGGGACACCGGGGAGCTGTTTTTT	CASDARDTGELFF
many	TRBV6-4	TRBJ2-1	-	TGTGCCAGCAGTGACGGTACCCACAATGAGCAGTTCTTC	CASSDGTHNEQFF
once	TRBV18	TRBJ1-3	-	TGTGCCAGCTCACCTAGGGGGGACAACTCTGGAAACACCATATATTTT	CASSPRGDNSGNTIYF
-	TRBV6-1	TRBJ1-1	-	TGTGCCAGCAGTGAAGACGGGGGCCCGGGCACTGAAGCTTTCTTT	CASSEDGGPGTEAFF